This section outlines one T cell receptor (beta chain) sequence together with its context. Germline-derived CDR1 and CDR2 are LNHDA and SQIVND (reference sequence). This CDR3 spans 15 amino acids. The J segment lost 2 bases and the V segment lost 1 base, leaving 4 bases of the junction unmatched. The sample belongs to a study of control samples from healthy donors and cancer patients. The data were produced by immunoSEQ multiplex PCR, yet TCRdb's version contains in-frame clones alone and is incomplete. Of roughly 20,000 clones listed, approximately 82% were seen once; the top ten hold 25% to 35%. The V and J genes are TRBV19 and TRBJ1-2; 7 bases fit TRBD1. Sequenced input: PBMCs. This sequence was found in a man older than 75 with head and neck cancer. This CDR3 reads CASSIAMGQNYGYTF. CDR3 DNA sequence: TGTGCCAGTAGTATAGCGATGGGACAGAACTATGGCTACACCTTC.